Sequencing of this T cell receptor beta chain was carried out in a study of blood T cell repertoires in COVID-19. Study-level information: Sites across the United States, Italy and Spain contributed samples from acute and convalescent COVID-19.

Original data processing: Amplification with reference gene primers provided the estimates of nucleated cell counts. Sequenced by immunoSEQ multiplex PCR; TCRdb stores in-frame clones only, minus some. V and J calls and clone size are copied from that table; D and trimming were computed from the DNA. Counted here are 200,000 or so clones, approximately 87% occurring once; the ten biggest clones make up 2.2%. Germline values: CDR1 MNHEY, CDR2 SVGEGT. The CDR3 has 12 residues. V was shortened by 5 bases and J by 10 bases, with 14 bases between the two germline ends. The chain couples TRBV6-2 or TRBV6-3 to TRBJ1-1, with a tentative D call TRBD1 (6 bases). Sequenced input: peripheral blood. This receptor was obtained from a woman aged 45-65 years with acute or convalescent COVID-19. The DNA of the CDR3 is TGTGCCAGCAGTCCCTGGGACAAAGGAGCTTTCTTT. Its translation: CASSPWDKGAFF.